Each of the 32 T cell receptor beta chains below was sequenced from the same sample in a study of molecular identifiers for immune sequencing clone quantification. TCRdb re-called the PCR reads with MiXCR, one entry per CDR3 protein. The sample shows just under 650,000 distinct CDR3 sequences, 15% to 20% of them seen only once. The sample was naive CD8+ T cells from blood, with Jurkat cell RNA spiked in. Subset specified: FACS-sorted CD8+CD4-CCR7+CD45RA+ naive T cells. The receptors shown here come from a human donor in good health. Some libraries in this study had Jurkat cell RNA spiked in.

The sample holds many counts of this clonotype. The junction shows a germline mismatch at one end, possibly a read error. The chain joins TRBV7-9 to TRBJ1-5; 7 bases line up with TRBD1. CDR3 length equals 15 residues. Germline V gene data show CDR1 as SEHNR and CDR2 as FQNEAQ (reference sequence). As DNA, the CDR3 is TGCGCCAGCAGCCCTCAGGGGGTTGGCAATCAGCCCCAGCATTTT. Protein product: CASSPQGVGNQPQHF.

Ten or more counts support this clonotype. The V call is TRBV28, the J call TRBJ2-7; D perhaps matches TRBD1 (6 bases). Germline-derived CDR1 and CDR2 are MDHEN and SYDVKM. Trimming cost V 5 bases and J 5 bases, with 7 bases left between them. There are 11 residues in the CDR3. The CDR3, as DNA: TGTGCCAGCAGTCGGACAGACGAGCAGTACTTC. Protein: CASSRTDEQYF.

Concerning this clonotype: This may be a read error, as it is one base from a much larger clone. V and J are TRBV2 and TRBJ1-3; no definite D call. CDR3 length: 14 amino acids. The germline CDR1 and CDR2 sequences are SNHLY and FYNNEI. Here the CDR3 reads CASTQDLSGSTIYF. CDR3 sequence (DNA): TGTGCCAGCACCCAGGATCTCTCTGGAAGCACCATATATTTT.

This clonotype was counted ten times or more. The V gene is TRBV6-6, the J gene TRBJ1-5, with 10 bases identical to TRBD1. This CDR3 is built from 19 residues. V shed 4 bases, J shed 3 bases, and the junction held 15 bases outside the gene matches. CDR1 MNHNY and CDR2 SVGAGI come from the germline V gene (reference sequence). CDR3 loop: CASSSYGTGELLFNQPQHF. The CDR3 DNA follows: TGTGCCAGCAGTTCTTATGGGACAGGGGAACTACTTTTCAATCAGCCCCAGCATTTT.

Many counts were recorded for this clonotype. The J gene is TRBJ1-1, the V gene TRBV29-1; no reliable D call. The germline V and J ends were trimmed by 6 bases and 0 bases, with 8 bases remaining between them. Germline V gives CDR1 SQVTM, CDR2 ANQGSEA. This CDR3 is 12 amino acids long. Written as DNA, the CDR3 is TGCAGCGTGGAGATTATGAACACTGAAGCTTTCTTT. Translated, it gives CSVEIMNTEAFF.

This clonotype was counted only a few times. This chain connects TRBV6-5 to TRBJ2-3, with D perhaps matching TRBD1 (6 bases). V was clipped by 7 bases and J by 2 bases, with 16 bases between them. Germline V CDR1 and CDR2: MNHEY, SVGAGI. This CDR3 region has 15 residues. The CDR3 sequence: CASNPGQGNTDTQYF. The CDR3 DNA follows: TGTGCCAGCAATCCGGGACAAGGGAACACAGATACGCAGTATTTT.

This clonotype was observed a single time. This rearrangement joins TRBV12-3 or TRBV12-4 to TRBJ1-5; the match to TRBD1 covers 9 bases. The trim removed 5 bases at V and 6 bases at J, leaving 11 bases unmatched. The CDR3 extends over 16 amino acids. CDR3 sequence (DNA): TGTGCCAGCAGTAAGGCCGGGACAGGGTCGTCTCAGCCCCAGCATTTT. Its translation: CASSKAGTGSSQPQHF.

Regarding this clonotype: A much larger clone differs from this one at a single base, so this may be a read error. The V call is TRBV24-1, the J call TRBJ2-1, with unresolved D. The CDR3 runs 14 residues. CDR1 and CDR2 from the germline V gene are KGHDR and SFDVKD. CDR3 loop: CATSDLEGYNEQLF. The CDR3, as DNA: TGTGCCACCAGTGATTTAGAAGGGTACAATGAGCAGCTCTTC.

The table lists this clonotype with many counts. V usage is TRBV19 and J usage is TRBJ2-7; 9 positions match TRBD2. After removal of 3 bases from V and 2 bases from J, the junction contained 2 bases not matched to a gene. This CDR3 has 14 amino acids. CDR1 and CDR2 from the germline V gene are LNHDA and SQIVND (reference sequence). This CDR3 reads CASSISGSAYEQYF. CDR3 sequence (DNA): TGTGCCAGTAGTATTAGCGGGAGTGCCTACGAGCAGTACTTC.

This clonotype was recorded many times. CDR3 sequence (DNA): TGCAGTGCTAGGAGCGGTTTGACAGATACGCAGTATTTT. Translated: CSARSGLTDTQYF. The chain is built from TRBV20-1 and TRBJ2-3; TRBD2 might be the D (5 bases). Trimming left V 3 bases short and J 3 bases short, with 10 bases between. The germline CDR1 and CDR2 sequences are DFQATT and SNEGSKA (reference sequence). This CDR3 is 13 amino acids long.

This clonotype was picked up many times. The V gene is TRBV6-2 or TRBV6-3, the J gene TRBJ2-7, with D unresolved. The CDR3 runs to 15 residues. Trimming removed 5 bases at V and 3 bases at J, with 17 bases between. Germline V gene data show CDR1 as MNHEY and CDR2 as SVGEGT. The CDR3 coding sequence is TGTGCCAGCAGTGCCCTCTTAGGGCTCGACTACGAGCAGTACTTC. As protein: CASSALLGLDYEQYF.

Concerning this clonotype: Mismatch with germline at one junction end may stem from a read error. The chain links TRBV4-3 to TRBJ2-7, with a tentative D call TRBD1 (6 bases). Germline-derived CDR1 and CDR2 are LGHNA and YSLEER. The CDR3 length is 13 residues. The CDR3 region has the DNA TGCGCCAGCAGTCAAGACAGGTCCTACGGGCAGTACTTC. Translation gives CASSQDRSYGQYF.

With respect to this clonotype: The CDR3 carries no conserved terminal phenylalanine or tryptophan, so it likely arises from a read error. The chain uses TRBV5-3 and TRBJ2-3; either TRBD1 or TRBD2 may supply D (5 bases each). TRBV5-3 is identified as an open reading frame with a role that is uncertain. The CDR3 spans 15 residues. This CDR3 is CASSLGLGAGDTQYS. The CDR3, as DNA: TGTGCCAGCAGCTTGGGCCTCGGGGCAGGGGATACGCAGTATTCT.

Note on this clonotype: A much larger clone differs from this one at a single base, so this may be a read error. Because the CDR3 is missing its conserved closing phenylalanine or tryptophan, this is likely a read error. The chain couples TRBV5-1 to TRBJ2-3, with D maybe TRBD2 (6 bases). Trimming shortened V by 3 bases and J by 3 bases, and 14 bases separated the two germline ends. CDR3 length: 15 amino acids. The V gene's germline CDR1 is SGHRS and CDR2 YFSETQ. CDR3 DNA sequence: TGCGCCAGCAGCTACCCGGGAGTTGGGACAGATACGCAGTATGTT. This translates into CASSYPGVGTDTQYV.

This clonotype was counted ten times or more. The chain joins TRBV5-1 to TRBJ2-7; D call uncertain. Germline CDR1 and CDR2: SGHRS and YFSETQ. Trimming removed 1 base from V and 0 bases from J, with 17 bases in between. The CDR3 extends over 17 amino acids. The CDR3 region has the DNA TGCGCCAGCAGCTTGCTTGGGCGAACGGATAGCTCCTACGAGCAGTACTTC. As protein: CASSLLGRTDSSYEQYF.

Points on this clonotype: Mismatch with germline at one junction end may stem from a read error. The CDR3 reads CAISETLGALGGTEAFF. CDR3 DNA sequence: TGTGCCATCAGCGAGACTTTGGGGGCGCTGGGTGGGACTGAAGCTTTCTTT. This chain joins TRBV7-2 and TRBJ1-1; D might be TRBD1 (6 bases). From germline, CDR1 is SGHTA and CDR2 FQGNSA. CDR3 length equals 17 residues.

About this clonotype itself: Possible read error: a much larger clone is one base away. The chain links TRBV4-3 to TRBJ2-2; 10 bases are shared with TRBD2. The germline V gene has CDR1 LGHNA and CDR2 YSLEER. The CDR3 has 16 residues. The CDR3 nucleotides read TGCGCCGGCAGCCTTCAAAGCGGGGGGGCCACCGGGGAGCTGTTTTTT. It is translated as CAGSLQSGGATGELFF.

About this clonotype: Being one base from a much bigger clone, this may be a read error. The chain employs TRBV28 and TRBJ2-7; 11 nucleotides align to TRBD2. The CDR3 totals 15 residues. Germline loops: CDR1 MDHEN, CDR2 SYDVKM. The CDR3 loop reads CVSSQTSGSPYEQYF. DNA of the CDR3: TGTGTCAGCAGTCAAACTAGCGGGAGTCCCTACGAGCAGTACTTC.

This clonotype was seen repeatedly, ten times or more. This chain connects TRBV20-1 to TRBJ2-1, with 8 nucleotides matching TRBD2. Trimming at V came to 0 bases and at J to 1 base, leaving 2 bases not matched to a gene. The CDR3 sequence is 15 residues long. The germline CDR1 and CDR2 sequences are DFQATT and SNEGSKA (reference sequence). CDR3 loop: CSARDSGSSYNEQFF. The CDR3 nucleotides read TGCAGTGCTAGAGACAGCGGGAGTTCCTACAATGAGCAGTTCTTC.

The CDR3 DNA reads as TGCAGCGTTGAAGATCTGGGCGGGAGGGCATACAATGAGCAGTTCTTC. Encoded protein: CSVEDLGGRAYNEQFF. The chain links TRBV29-1 to TRBJ2-1; TRBD2 agrees at 9 bases. There are 16 residues in the CDR3. Trimming cost V 0 bases and J 4 bases; bases outside gene matches: 7. CDR1 and CDR2 from the germline V gene are SQVTM and ANQGSEA.

The chain employs TRBV19 and TRBJ2-2; 9 positions match TRBD2. The V gene end was trimmed by 3 bases and the J gene end by 6 bases; junction bases not matched to a gene: 8. Germline CDR1 and CDR2: LNHDA and SQIVND (reference sequence). The CDR3 sequence is 16 residues long. CDR3 sequence: CASSMGGRASSGELFF. CDR3 nucleotides: TGTGCCAGTAGTATGGGCGGGAGGGCCTCATCCGGGGAGCTGTTTTTT. Looking up the rest from reference TRBV19 and TRBJ2-2 gives the full variable domain: DGGITQSPKYLFRKEGQNVTLSCEQNLNHDAMYWYRQDPGQGLRLIYYSQIVNDFQKGDIAEGYSVSREKKESFPLTVTSAQKNPTAFYLCASSMGGRASSGELFFGEGSRLTVL.

This clonotype was detected ten times or more. This chain connects TRBV30 to TRBJ2-3, with TRBD1 matching over 8 bases. Germline loops: CDR1 GTSNPN, CDR2 SVGIG (reference sequence). The CDR3 spans 15 residues. V lost 0 bases, J lost 6 bases, and 8 bases stayed unmatched. CDR3 sequence reads: CAWSVQGVSPDTQYF. In DNA form, the CDR3 reads TGTGCCTGGAGTGTACAGGGGGTCTCCCCCGATACGCAGTATTTT.

This clonotype was seen once. A read error may be the cause here, since a much bigger clone is one base away. This rearrangement joins TRBV4-1 to TRBJ2-7; tentatively, D is TRBD2 (5 bases). V was trimmed by 4 bases and J by 5 bases, leaving 12 bases between them. Per the germline V gene, CDR1 is MGHRA and CDR2 is YSYEKL. CDR3 length: 13 residues. CDR3 DNA: TGCGCCAGCAGCCTGAGCGGAGCCAACGAGCAGTACTTC. It codes for CASSLSGANEQYF.

Note on this clonotype: This may stem from a read error, because a much larger clone lies one nucleotide away. The CDR3 nucleotides read TGTGCCCGCTCACCAGGGCTAGCGGACCTACTAGCCAAAAACATTCAGTACTTC. This translates into CARSPGLADLLAKNIQYF. The chain couples TRBV18 to TRBJ2-4; 7 positions match TRBD2. This CDR3 is 18 amino acids long. CDR1 and CDR2 (germline): KGHSH, LQKENI.

This clonotype was recorded a few times. This chain links TRBV25-1 with TRBJ2-7, with 7 bases aligning to TRBD1. The CDR3 totals 14 residues. Germline CDR1 is MGHDK and CDR2 is SYGVNS. V shed 6 bases, J shed 2 bases, and the junction held 7 bases outside the gene matches. In nucleotides, the CDR3 is TGTGCCAGCAGGGGGACAGTTCGAACCTACGAGCAGTACTTC. Its translation is CASRGTVRTYEQYF.

The V gene is TRBV23-1, the J gene TRBJ2-3, with D unresolved. TRBV23-1 is classed as an ORF, of uncertain function. Trimming removed 0 bases at V and 1 base at J, with 11 bases between. This CDR3 spans 16 amino acids. This chain's CDR3 is CASSQSIPKRTDTQYF. In nucleotides, the CDR3 is TGCGCCAGCAGTCAATCGATTCCGAAGCGCACAGATACGCAGTATTTT.

The genes are TRBV3-1 and TRBJ2-1; D is possibly TRBD1 or TRBD2 (6 bases each). V lost 4 bases and J 2 bases, leaving 12 bases between the germline ends. CDR1 is LGHDT, CDR2 YNNKEL, per germline (reference sequence). CDR3 length equals 15 residues. CDR3 residues: CASSPLGGTYNEQFF. CDR3 sequence (DNA): TGTGCCAGCAGCCCCCTGGGGGGCACCTACAATGAGCAGTTCTTC.

This clonotype was recorded only once. Possible read error: a much larger clone is one base away. Given the absence of the conserved phenylalanine or tryptophan at the CDR3 end, a read error is likely. This chain connects TRBV6-5 to TRBJ2-7; TRBD1 might be the D (6 bases). CDR1 is MNHEY and CDR2 is SVGAGI in the germline V gene. There are 14 residues in the CDR3. V lost 5 bases and J 4 bases, leaving 15 bases between the germline ends. CDR3: CASSPNTGKYEQYY. CDR3 bases: TGTGCCAGCAGTCCAAATACAGGGAAATACGAGCAGTACTAC.

The V call is TRBV12-3 or TRBV12-4, the J call TRBJ1-1; D is unresolved. There are 13 residues in the CDR3. The V gene lost 2 bases and the J gene lost 4 bases, with 8 bases spanning the gap. The CDR3 region is CASSLSARTEAFF. In nucleotides, the CDR3 is TGTGCCAGCAGTTTATCGGCTCGCACTGAAGCTTTCTTT.

This clonotype was found many times. The gene calls are TRBV28 and TRBJ1-1, with 9 positions matching TRBD1. Germline V gene sequence: CDR1 MDHEN, CDR2 SYDVKM. CDR3 length: 16 residues. V lost 2 bases and J lost 3; bases outside the gene matches: 7. Here the CDR3 DNA reads TGTGCCAGCAGTTTAATGACAGGGGGAGGTTACACTGAAGCTTTCTTT. It yields the protein CASSLMTGGGYTEAFF.

For this clonotype: It may be a read error: a sequence one base away is much more abundant. CDR3: CSARDISSSYEQYF. CDR3 DNA sequence: TGCAGTGCTAGAGATATTAGTAGCTCCTACGAGCAGTACTTC. V is TRBV20-1 and J is TRBJ2-7; D gene ambiguous. CDR1 is DFQATT, CDR2 SNEGSKA, per germline (reference sequence). The CDR3 is 14 amino acids. The V end was cut by 0 bases, the J end by 0 bases, with 9 bases between.

This clonotype was seen a handful of times. This rearrangement joins TRBV6-2 or TRBV6-3 to TRBJ2-7, with 11 bases matching TRBD2. Trimming cost V 3 bases and J 0 bases; bases outside gene matches: 13. CDR1 is MNHEY, CDR2 SVGEGT, per germline. This CDR3 has 19 residues. This chain's CDR3 is CASSYSNPGTSGNSYEQYF. DNA for the CDR3: TGTGCCAGCAGTTATTCTAACCCCGGGACTAGCGGAAACTCCTACGAGCAGTACTTC.